Shown below are 28 T cell receptor beta chains from a single sample sequenced in a study of beta chain features in type 1 diabetes. Which antigens these TCRs recognize remains unknown. Broader study findings: Shortening that was moderate but significant affected the TCRB CDR3s of Type 1 diabetes patients in all four CD4+ subsets.

Expressed TCRB transcripts were sequenced, since all the RNA that had been isolated was reverse transcribed. TCRdb's table, derived via immunoSEQ multiplex PCR, lists solely in-frame clones and lacks some. The data contain under 300,000 clones, about 24% of them singletons. The sequenced material came from naive CD4+ T cells from blood. These receptors were obtained from a woman in her thirties with type 1 diabetes.

This CDR3 is CASSLPRLTNTGELFF. The CDR3 DNA reads TGTGCCAGCAGTTTACCCCGACTAACGAACACCGGGGAGCTGTTTTTT. The rearrangement joins TRBV28 to TRBJ2-2; possibly TRBD2 for D (5 bases). CDR1 is MDHEN, CDR2 SYDVKM, per germline. V gave up 2 bases and J gave up 0 bases, with 10 bases separating them. The CDR3 is made up of 16 amino acids.

This chain uses TRBV5-1 with TRBJ1-5; 7 nucleotides align to TRBD1. J was trimmed by 5 bases and V by 5 bases; bases with no gene match: 7. CDR1 is SGHRS, CDR2 YFSETQ, per germline. This CDR3 is built from 14 residues. CDR3 nucleotide sequence: TGCGCCAGCAGTCCCGGGACAGAGTATCAGCCCCAGCATTTT. Encoded protein: CASSPGTEYQPQHF.

The rearrangement joins TRBV19 to TRBJ2-7; TRBD1 aligns across 7 bases. This CDR3 spans 13 amino acids. Trimming removed 10 bases from V and 0 bases from J; junction bases left unmatched: 6. Per the germline V gene, CDR1 is LNHDA and CDR2 is SQIVND (reference sequence). DNA for the CDR3: TGTGCCACCACAAACAGGGGCTCCTACGAGCAGTACTTC. Translation: CATTNRGSYEQYF.

This clone was seen a few times. This sequence joins TRBV7-2 and TRBJ2-7; 7 positions agree with TRBD1. Germline assignment: CDR1 SGHTA and CDR2 FQGNSA. The CDR3 is 12 residues long. The trim removed 8 bases at V and 0 bases at J, leaving 1 base unmatched. CDR3 region: CASGTDSYEQYF. CDR3 DNA: TGTGCCAGCGGGACAGACTCCTACGAGCAGTACTTC.

V gene TRBV5-1 combines with J gene TRBJ1-1, with D possibly TRBD1 on 5 matching bases. The germline CDR1 and CDR2 sequences are SGHRS and YFSETQ. V lost 2 bases and J 7 bases, leaving 12 bases between the germline ends. The length of the CDR3 is 13 residues. The CDR3 nucleotides are TGCGCCAGCAGCTTAGCCAGGGAACTTGAAGCTTTCTTT. It specifies CASSLARELEAFF.

This sequence joins TRBV9 and TRBJ2-7; TRBD2 aligns across 11 bases. Trimming at V came to 3 bases and at J to 4 bases, leaving 3 bases not matched to a gene. This CDR3 has 14 residues. Per germline, CDR1 SGDLS and CDR2 YYNGEE. CDR3 nucleotide sequence: TGTGCCAGCAGCGGAGGACTAGCGGGTTACGAGCAGTACTTC. It yields the protein CASSGGLAGYEQYF.

The CDR3 sequence is CASSQDRSTEAFF. For the CDR3, the DNA is TGTGCCAGCTCACAGGACAGGTCCACTGAAGCTTTCTTT. This chain uses TRBV18 with TRBJ1-1; 7 bases are a match to TRBD1. CDR1 is KGHSH and CDR2 is LQKENI in the germline V gene. This CDR3 is 13 amino acids long. With 4 bases clipped from V and 4 bases from J, the junction kept 3 bases outside the gene matches.

The V gene is TRBV25-1, the J gene TRBJ2-5; D is possibly TRBD2 (6 bases). The CDR3 is 13 residues long. Trimming stripped 4 bases from V and 1 base from J, with 7 bases between. Germline V gene sequence: CDR1 MGHDK, CDR2 SYGVNS. The CDR3 here is CASSAGSQETQYF. The CDR3 bases are TGTGCCAGCAGTGCCGGGAGCCAAGAGACCCAGTACTTC. Full variable domain (remainder filled in from reference TRBV25-1 and TRBJ2-5): EADIYQTPRYLVIGTGKKITLECSQTMGHDKMYWYQQDPGMELHLIHYSYGVNSTEKGDLSSESTVSRIRTEHFPLTLESARPSHTSQYLCASSAGSQETQYFGPGTRLLVL.

This clone has just a few counts. The rearrangement uses TRBV7-8 and TRBJ1-5, with D perhaps matching TRBD1 (6 bases). The CDR3 sequence is 15 residues long. V was clipped by 5 bases and J by 4 bases, with 15 bases between them. Germline V CDR1 and CDR2: SGHVS, FQNEAQ. The CDR3 nucleotides are TGTGCCAGCAGCCCTTACAGGGTCCCGAATCAGCCCCAGCATTTT. This gives the protein CASSPYRVPNQPQHF.

This clone has more than one count but fewer than ten. The chain carries TRBV18 and TRBJ1-1; no reliable D call. The CDR3 extends over 16 amino acids. The germline CDR1 and CDR2 sequences are KGHSH and LQKENI. Deletions cut 1 base from V and 1 base from J, with 13 bases between. The CDR3 DNA sequence: TGTGCCAGCTCACCACAAGCGGGGTCTCGGAACACTGAAGCTTTCTTT. Protein sequence: CASSPQAGSRNTEAFF. The full variable domain, its missing parts supplied by reference TRBV18 and TRBJ1-1, is NAGVMQNPRHLVRRRGQEARLRCSPMKGHSHVYWYRQLPEEGLKFMVYLQKENIIDESGMPKERFSAEFPKEGPSILRIQQVVRGDSAAYFCASSPQAGSRNTEAFFGQGTRLTVV.

The count of this clone is one. The gene calls are TRBV30 and TRBJ1-2; TRBD1 is a possible D gene (6 bases). V lost 3 bases, J lost 0 bases, and 11 bases lay in between. The CDR3 loop spans 14 amino acids. Germline CDR1 is GTSNPN and CDR2 is SVGIG (reference sequence). CDR3 sequence: CAWSRDTPNYGYTF. CDR3 DNA sequence: TGTGCCTGGAGCAGGGACACCCCTAACTATGGCTACACCTTC.

This clone came up a few times. Other DNA sequences from this sample encode an identical CDR3 as well. The chain joins TRBV30 to TRBJ1-1; D is perhaps TRBD1 (6 bases). In germline, CDR1 is GTSNPN, CDR2 SVGIG (reference sequence). The CDR3 is 13 amino acids. Trimming removed 0 bases at V and 1 base at J, with 6 bases between. The CDR3 region is CAWSVQGNTEAFF. CDR3 nucleotides: TGTGCCTGGAGTGTACAGGGGAACACTGAAGCTTTCTTT.

The chain links TRBV29-1 to TRBJ1-2; 7 nucleotides align to TRBD1. The CDR3 is 14 residues long. Germline V gene data show CDR1 as SQVTM and CDR2 as ANQGSEA. The V and J ends lost 3 bases and 8 bases, in that order; junction bases with no gene match: 12. CDR3 amino acids: CSVEKQGPAEGYTF. Written as DNA, the CDR3 is TGCAGCGTTGAGAAACAGGGGCCAGCAGAGGGCTACACCTTC.

This clone was observed a few times. V usage is TRBV9 and J usage is TRBJ2-1; TRBD2 is a possible D gene (6 bases). Germline V gene sequence: CDR1 SGDLS, CDR2 YYNGEE. V was trimmed by 4 bases and J by 0 bases, leaving 11 bases between them. This CDR3 is 15 amino acids long. The CDR3 sequence: CASSPGASSYNEQFF. CDR3 nucleotides: TGTGCCAGCAGCCCGGGAGCGAGCTCCTACAATGAGCAGTTCTTC.

This clone appeared a few times. The chain is built from TRBV7-3 and TRBJ2-7, with 9 bases fitting TRBD2. The trim removed 1 base at V and 6 bases at J, leaving 4 bases unmatched. CDR3 length: 14 residues. CDR1 SGHTA and CDR2 FQGTGA come from the germline V gene. In DNA form, the CDR3 reads TGTGCCAGCAGCTTAATGGCGGGAGGGGGCGAGCAGTACTTC. Translated: CASSLMAGGGEQYF.

V gene TRBV4-1 combines with J gene TRBJ2-3, with no clear D. Trimming took 3 bases from V and 2 from J, leaving 9 bases between them. This CDR3 has 14 residues. Germline CDR1 is MGHRA and CDR2 is YSYEKL. The CDR3: CASSHPDSTDTQYF. The CDR3 coding sequence is TGCGCCAGCAGCCACCCAGATTCCACAGATACGCAGTATTTT.

The CDR3 DNA is TGTGCCAGCAGCTTCACCTCGGCTAACTATGGCTACACCTTC. Encoded protein: CASSFTSANYGYTF. This chain links TRBV11-2 with TRBJ1-2; no reliable D call. The CDR3 runs 14 residues. V dropped 3 bases and J dropped 0 bases, with 8 bases sitting between them. Germline V gives CDR1 SGHAT, CDR2 FQNNGV.

The CDR3 region is CASSIASRGRTWNEQFF. The CDR3 DNA reads TGTGCCAGTAGTATAGCCTCCAGGGGGCGGACCTGGAATGAGCAGTTCTTC. The chain joins TRBV19 to TRBJ2-1; 8 nucleotides agree with TRBD1. After removal of 1 base from V and 7 bases from J, the junction contained 12 bases not matched to a gene. The V gene's germline CDR1 is LNHDA and CDR2 SQIVND (reference sequence). The CDR3 is made up of 17 amino acids.

The V and J genes are TRBV9 and TRBJ2-5; 9 nucleotides agree with TRBD2. TRBJ2-7 explains the end of the DNA better; the J call may be wrong. CDR1 SGDLS and CDR2 YYNGEE come from the germline V gene. The CDR3 sequence is 15 residues long. CDR3 protein: CASSLRLAAAYEQYF. DNA for the CDR3: TGTGCCAGCAGCCTTCGACTAGCGGCCGCCTACGAGCAGTACTTC.

This chain connects TRBV7-9 to TRBJ2-3; D perhaps matches TRBD2 (5 bases). CDR3 length: 15 residues. The germline gives CDR1 SEHNR, CDR2 FQNEAQ (reference sequence). Between the trimmed V and J ends, which lost 1 base and 4 bases, there was a span of 12 bases. CDR3 nucleotide sequence: TGTGCCAGCAGCTTAGGCGTCGGGATCCCAGATACGCAGTATTTT. This sequence encodes CASSLGVGIPDTQYF. Together with reference TRBV7-9 and TRBJ2-3, the CDR3 gives the full variable domain: DTGVSQNPRHKITKRGQNVTFRCDPISEHNRLYWYRQTLGQGPEFLTYFQNEAQLEKSRLLSDRFSAERPKGSFSTLEIQRTEQGDSAMYLCASSLGVGIPDTQYFGPGTRLTVL.

The CDR3 sequence is CASSLVGTGANIQYF. In DNA form, the CDR3 reads TGTGCCAGCAGCTTAGTGGGGACAGGGGCGAACATTCAGTACTTC. V is TRBV7-2 and J is TRBJ2-4, with 10 positions matching TRBD1. This CDR3 has 15 residues. Germline loops: CDR1 SGHTA, CDR2 FQGNSA. V lost 1 base and J lost 7; bases outside the gene matches: 4.

In this sample, this clone turned up a few times. The chain is built from TRBV5-6 and TRBJ2-1; the match to TRBD1 covers 12 bases. Trimming at V came to 6 bases and at J to 4 bases, leaving 8 bases not matched to a gene. The germline gives CDR1 SGHDT, CDR2 YYEEEE. The CDR3 is 16 amino acids. CDR3 amino acids: CASKAGTGGLYNEQFF. The CDR3 DNA reads as TGTGCCAGCAAAGCCGGGACAGGGGGCCTATACAATGAGCAGTTCTTC. Full variable domain (remainder filled in from reference TRBV5-6 and TRBJ2-1): DAGVTQSPTHLIKTRGQQVTLRCSPKSGHDTVSWYQQALGQGPQFIFQYYEEEERQRGNFPDRFSGHQFPNYSSELNVNALLLGDSALYLCASKAGTGGLYNEQFFGPGTRLTVL.

The sample holds a few counts of this clone. The chain has TRBV7-9 and TRBJ2-1; 10 bases line up with TRBD2. CDR1 is SEHNR and CDR2 is FQNEAQ in the germline V gene (reference sequence). The CDR3 is made up of 15 amino acids. J gave up 8 bases and V 5 bases, and 9 bases lay outside the gene matches. CDR3 sequence: CASSRSGRAWDEQFF. The CDR3 DNA is TGTGCCAGCAGCCGAAGCGGGAGGGCCTGGGATGAGCAGTTCTTC.

The rearrangement links TRBV29-1 to TRBJ2-3; 7 positions agree with TRBD1. There are 13 residues in the CDR3. Germline V lookup: CDR1 SQVTM, CDR2 ANQGSEA. V lost 6 bases, J lost 4 bases, and 7 bases stayed unmatched. In nucleotides, the CDR3 is TGCAGCGTCCGGGCTACAGGGGCAGATACGCAGTATTTT. As protein: CSVRATGADTQYF.

The chain carries TRBV29-1 and TRBJ2-1; 7 bases line up with TRBD2. In germline, CDR1 is SQVTM, CDR2 ANQGSEA. The CDR3 length is 11 residues. The junction had 6 bases not matched to a gene; V was cut back by 7 bases and J by 9 bases. The CDR3 sequence is CSAGGGVEQFF. CDR3 nucleotides: TGCAGCGCCGGCGGGGGTGTTGAGCAGTTCTTC.

CDR3 nucleotide sequence: TGTGCCAGCCGGGGACTAGCGGGAATTTACGAGCAGTACTTC. It codes for CASRGLAGIYEQYF. The rearrangement links TRBV27 to TRBJ2-7; 13 positions agree with TRBD2. J lost 4 bases, V lost 8 bases, and 5 bases had no gene match. Per the germline V gene, CDR1 is MNHEY and CDR2 is SMNVEV (reference sequence). CDR3 size: 14 residues.

This clone turned up a few times. The chain recombines TRBV11-2 with TRBJ2-5, with TRBD1 identical over 9 bases. Germline assignment: CDR1 SGHAT and CDR2 FQNNGV. With V trimmed by 3 bases and J by 5 bases, 7 bases remained unmatched. The length of the CDR3 is 15 residues. The CDR3: CASSFGTGTPETQYF. The DNA of the CDR3 is TGTGCCAGCAGCTTCGGGACAGGGACTCCGGAGACCCAGTACTTC.

This chain uses TRBV5-4 with TRBJ2-3; 8 bases align to TRBD2. V was pared by 4 bases and J by 5 bases, with 15 bases of the junction left unmatched. This CDR3 has 17 residues. CDR1 SGHNT and CDR2 YYREEE come from the germline V gene (reference sequence). CDR3 coding DNA: TGTGCCAGCAGCCGAAACGTGATCAGCGGGAGACGAGATACGCAGTATTTT. It yields the protein CASSRNVISGRRDTQYF.